This TCR beta chain is drawn from a study of blood T cells in healthy people across ages. Using a J-beta primer mix together with a sample-barcoded 5' primer, a second PCR was run for about 6 to 11 cycles. TCRdb fed the 5' RACE reads into MiXCR, producing one record per CDR3 protein. In the table there are roughly 1,800,000 distinct CDR3 sequences, just under 50% of which are singletons. Trimming stripped 1 base from V and 4 bases from J, with 10 bases between. There are 14 residues in the CDR3. Germline-derived CDR1 and CDR2 are LGHDT and YNNKEL (reference sequence). The chain employs TRBV3-1 and TRBJ1-2; D unresolved. This sequence was found in a woman between 35 and 50 years old in good health. The sequencing sample was made of blood. The CDR3 sequence: CASSQAQSPYGYTF. The CDR3 bases are TGTGCCAGCAGCCAAGCACAGTCCCCCTATGGCTACACCTTC.